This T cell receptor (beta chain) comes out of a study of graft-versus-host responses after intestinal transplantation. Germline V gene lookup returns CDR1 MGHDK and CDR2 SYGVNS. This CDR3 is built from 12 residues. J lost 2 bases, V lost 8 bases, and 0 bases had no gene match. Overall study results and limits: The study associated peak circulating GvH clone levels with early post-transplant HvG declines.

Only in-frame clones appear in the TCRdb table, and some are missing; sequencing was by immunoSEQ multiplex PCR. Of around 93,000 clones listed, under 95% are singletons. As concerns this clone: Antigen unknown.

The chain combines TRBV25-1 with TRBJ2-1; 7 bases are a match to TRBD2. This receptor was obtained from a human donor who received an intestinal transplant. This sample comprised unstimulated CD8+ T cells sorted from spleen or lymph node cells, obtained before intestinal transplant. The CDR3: CASGRAYNEQFF. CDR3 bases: TGTGCCAGCGGGAGGGCCTACAATGAGCAGTTCTTC.